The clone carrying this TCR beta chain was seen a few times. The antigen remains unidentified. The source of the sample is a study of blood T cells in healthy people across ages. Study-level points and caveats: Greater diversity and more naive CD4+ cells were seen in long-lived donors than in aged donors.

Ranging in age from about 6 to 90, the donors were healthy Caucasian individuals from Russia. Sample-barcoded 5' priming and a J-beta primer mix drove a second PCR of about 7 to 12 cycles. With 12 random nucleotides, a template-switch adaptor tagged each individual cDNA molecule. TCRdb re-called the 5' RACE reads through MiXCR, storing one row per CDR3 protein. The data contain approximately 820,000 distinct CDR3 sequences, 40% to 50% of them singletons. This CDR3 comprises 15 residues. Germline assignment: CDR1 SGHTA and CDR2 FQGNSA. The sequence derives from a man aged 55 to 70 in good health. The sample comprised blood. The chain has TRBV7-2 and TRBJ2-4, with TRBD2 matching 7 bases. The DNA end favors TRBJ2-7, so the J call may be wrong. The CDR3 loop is CASSLGGAGADEQYF. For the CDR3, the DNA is TGTGCCAGCAGCTTAGGCGGCGCGGGAGCTGACGAGCAGTACTTC.